A single TCR beta chain is shown here with its context. These data belong to a study of blood T cell repertoires in COVID-19. The overall study: Italy, Spain and the United States were the sources of the convalescent and acute COVID-19 samples. In each case, the material was cDNA or gDNA derived from T cells, B-cell-depleted T cells, or PBMCs.

The length of the CDR3 is 17 residues. From germline, CDR1 is MNHEY and CDR2 SVGEGT. V was clipped by 4 bases and J by 2 bases; unmatched bases: 9. Per the study methods: Using reference gene primer amplification, nucleated cell counts were estimated. TCRdb's copy holds only in-frame clones and misses some; the assay was immunoSEQ multiplex PCR. The V and J calls and clone size are taken from that table; D and trimming were inferred from the DNA. The sample contains about 340,000 clones, around nine tenths of which appear only once. The TCR was taken from a woman aged 18-35 years who had recovered from COVID-19. The specimen was peripheral blood. This rearrangement joins TRBV6-2 or TRBV6-3 to TRBJ2-1; 9 bases map to TRBD2. The CDR3 region is CASSSFLAGEAYNEQFF. The CDR3 DNA follows: TGTGCCAGCAGTTCGTTCTTAGCGGGAGAAGCCTACAATGAGCAGTTCTTC.